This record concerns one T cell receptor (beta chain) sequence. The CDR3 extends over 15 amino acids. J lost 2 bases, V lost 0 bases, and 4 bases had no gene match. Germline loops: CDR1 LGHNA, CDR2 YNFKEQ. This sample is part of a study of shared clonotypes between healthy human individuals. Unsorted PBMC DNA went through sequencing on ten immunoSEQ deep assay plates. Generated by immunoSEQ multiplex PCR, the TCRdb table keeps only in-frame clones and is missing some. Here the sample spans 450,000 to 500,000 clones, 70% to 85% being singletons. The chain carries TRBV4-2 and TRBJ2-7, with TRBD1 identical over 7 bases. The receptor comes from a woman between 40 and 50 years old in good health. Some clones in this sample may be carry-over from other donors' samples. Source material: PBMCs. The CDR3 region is CASSQDPGQTYEQYF. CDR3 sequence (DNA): TGTGCCAGCAGCCAAGATCCGGGACAGACCTACGAGCAGTACTTC.